This TCR beta chain was identified in a study of CD8 T cells in ankylosing spondylitis. Broader study findings: Matched synovial fluid from ankylosing spondylitis patients was reported to be enriched for disease-linked clones. In the blood and synovial fluid of reactive arthritis, some motif variants had been previously reported. Characteristic of ankylosing spondylitis blood, it appeared, was a TCR beta motif comprising roughly 8 highly homologous variants. With a CD8+ phenotype, disease-linked clones were relatively rare in peripheral blood.

Quantitative 5'-RACE was performed with molecular barcodes, and it yielded the TCR beta libraries. Via MiXCR, TCRdb re-called the 5' RACE reads, giving one row per CDR3 protein. This sample has roughly 490,000 distinct CDR3 sequences, with approximately 5.3% found just once. Trimming took off 1 base at V and 1 base at J, with 13 bases between the two ends. CDR3 length: 15 amino acids. In germline, CDR1 is DFQATT, CDR2 SNEGSKA (reference sequence). This clonotype was detected ten times or more. What it binds is not known. The rearrangement links TRBV20-1 to TRBJ1-2, with D possibly being TRBD1 (5 bases). What was sequenced was blood, either unsorted or a sorted T cell fraction (not recorded which). This receptor was taken from a male donor with ankylosing spondylitis. The CDR3 DNA sequence: TGCAGTGCTAGAGCCCGGGGGGACTTTAACTATGGCTACACCTTC. Encoded protein: CSARARGDFNYGYTF.